This T cell receptor (beta chain) was obtained from a study of blood T cell repertoires in COVID-19. Study in general: Acute-phase and convalescent COVID-19 samples originated in the United States, Italy and Spain.

Only in-frame clones appear in the TCRdb table, and some are missing; sequencing was by immunoSEQ multiplex PCR. The sample records approximately 260,000 clones, around 91% being singletons. CDR1 and CDR2 (germline): SEHNR, FQNEAQ (reference sequence). The CDR3 length is 15 residues. V lost 5 bases and J lost 0, with 13 bases in between. Material for sequencing was peripheral blood. The chain couples TRBV7-9 to TRBJ1-1, with D possibly matching TRBD1 (6 bases). This TCR derives from a woman aged 60 to 75 with COVID-19, enrolled during active disease. The CDR3 DNA reads TGTGCCAGCAGCCTTCTACAGGGAATGAACACTGAAGCTTTCTTT. As protein: CASSLLQGMNTEAFF. Filled out from reference TRBV7-9 and TRBJ1-1, the complete variable domain reads DTGVSQNPRHKITKRGQNVTFRCDPISEHNRLYWYRQTLGQGPEFLTYFQNEAQLEKSRLLSDRFSAERPKGSFSTLEIQRTEQGDSAMYLCASSLLQGMNTEAFFGQGTRLTVV.